Below are 20 T cell receptor beta chains sequenced from a single sample in a study of T cells in Graves' hyperthyroidism and ophthalmopathy (dated by TCRdb to between 2018 and 2021). To prepare the library, multiplex PCR was applied. Sequencing used an Illumina HiSeq 2000. The TCR beta CDR3 regions were amplified from RNA transcripts. The TCR CDR3 was subjected to a first round of RT-PCR using the HTBI primer set and the Qiagen OneStep RT-PCR kit. TCRdb reran the public reads through fastp at Q25 and MiXCR, keeping productive beta chains. Each entry is one CDR3 protein sequence, shown with its most common DNA and genes. The sample table holds roughly 700,000 distinct CDR3 sequences, of which 14% were seen once. The ten largest clones represent around 9.6% of the sample. Sequencing input: blood. These receptors all stem from a woman aged 18-29 years with Graves' hyperthyroidism.

This clonotype was recorded many times. The CDR3 loop is CASSVGEVAKNIQYF. The CDR3 DNA sequence: TGTGCCAGCAGTGTTGGGGAAGTAGCCAAAAACATTCAGTACTTC. V usage is TRBV6-1 and J usage is TRBJ2-4; D not certain. V was pared by 4 bases and J by 0 bases, with 10 bases between. This CDR3 comprises 15 residues. Germline V lookup: CDR1 MNHNS, CDR2 SASEGT.

This chain links TRBV7-9 with TRBJ2-5; 8 bases map to TRBD2. The CDR3 spans 16 residues. Losses at the gene ends were 0 bases for V and 6 bases for J; bases not matched to a gene: 9. CDR1 SEHNR and CDR2 FQNEAQ come from the germline V gene (reference sequence). In DNA, the CDR3 is TGTGCCAGCAGCTTAGCGCCGGGACTAGTAGGGCAGACCCAGTACTTC. It translates to CASSLAPGLVGQTQYF. Together with reference TRBV7-9 and TRBJ2-5, the CDR3 gives the full variable domain: DTGVSQNPRHKITKRGQNVTFRCDPISEHNRLYWYRQTLGQGPEFLTYFQNEAQLEKSRLLSDRFSAERPKGSFSTLEIQRTEQGDSAMYLCASSLAPGLVGQTQYFGPGTRLLVL.

The table lists this clonotype with a few counts. The rearrangement uses TRBV6-2 or TRBV6-3 and TRBJ1-2; 7 bases are shared with TRBD1. V lost 1 base, J lost 2 bases, and 1 base stayed unmatched. The length of the CDR3 is 14 residues. The germline CDR1 and CDR2 sequences are MNHEY and SVGEGT. The CDR3 sequence is CASSYLGQNYGYTF. The CDR3 nucleotides read TGTGCCAGCAGTTACTTGGGACAGAACTATGGCTACACCTTC.

J is TRBJ2-1 and V is TRBV9; 8 bases are a match to TRBD2. CDR1 and CDR2 (germline): SGDLS, YYNGEE. The CDR3 extends over 16 amino acids. Trimming cost V 0 bases and J 6 bases; bases outside gene matches: 8. The CDR3 nucleotides read TGTGCCAGCAGCGTAGAGAGCGGGAGTTTAATCAATGAGCAGTTCTTC. This sequence encodes CASSVESGSLINEQFF.

There are many counts of this clonotype. The chain has TRBV2 and TRBJ1-2; D not certain. This CDR3 region has 14 residues. Between the trimmed V and J ends, which lost 8 bases and 4 bases, there was a span of 17 bases. The germline V gene has CDR1 SNHLY and CDR2 FYNNEI. For the CDR3, the DNA is TGTGCCAGCGCTACCGGACGGTCGGGCTATGGCTACACCTTC. Its translation: CASATGRSGYGYTF.

This clonotype was counted at least ten times. The rearrangement links TRBV6-2 or TRBV6-3 to TRBJ2-7; 8 positions match TRBD2. V shed 7 bases and J 2 bases; nucleotides not matched to a gene: 10. CDR3 length: 15 amino acids. The germline V gene has CDR1 MNHEY and CDR2 SVGEGT. This CDR3 reads CASNKPGLVTYEQYF. Written as DNA, the CDR3 is TGTGCCAGCAATAAACCGGGACTAGTTACCTACGAGCAGTACTTC.

This rearrangement joins TRBV18 to TRBJ2-7, with TRBD1 identical over 8 bases. The V and J ends lost 7 bases and 4 bases, in that order; junction bases with no gene match: 6. This CDR3 comprises 13 residues. Germline V CDR1 and CDR2: KGHSH, LQKENI. CDR3 DNA sequence: TGTGCCAGCTTCCAGACAGGGGAGTACGAGCAGTACTTC. This gives the protein CASFQTGEYEQYF.

This clonotype was observed a handful of times. The chain recombines TRBV19 with TRBJ1-5, with TRBD1 identical over 8 bases. Germline V CDR1 and CDR2: LNHDA, SQIVND (reference sequence). The J segment lost 3 bases and the V segment lost 5 bases, leaving 15 bases of the junction unmatched. The CDR3 is 18 amino acids. The CDR3 DNA follows: TGTGCCAGTAGTGGGGAGACAGGGGCACTTTCCAACAATCAGCCCCAGCATTTT. Protein product: CASSGETGALSNNQPQHF. Supplemented by reference TRBV19 and TRBJ1-5, the full variable domain reads DGGITQSPKYLFRKEGQNVTLSCEQNLNHDAMYWYRQDPGQGLRLIYYSQIVNDFQKGDIAEGYSVSREKKESFPLTVTSAQKNPTAFYLCASSGETGALSNNQPQHFGDGTRLSIL.

This clonotype was observed at least ten times. The genes are TRBV20-1 and TRBJ1-6; weak D call: TRBD1 (6 bases). The CDR3 has 15 amino acids. V dropped 3 bases and J dropped 6 bases, with 15 bases sitting between them. The germline V gene has CDR1 DFQATT and CDR2 SNEGSKA (reference sequence). CDR3 amino acids: CSARGPGAINSPLHF. CDR3 coding DNA: TGCAGTGCTAGGGGGCCGGGGGCGATTAATTCACCCCTCCACTTT.

This clonotype was recorded a few times. The chain couples TRBV6-2 or TRBV6-3 to TRBJ2-2; maybe TRBD1 (6 bases). The CDR3 runs to 17 residues. Trimming left V 5 bases short and J 4 bases short, with 20 bases between. CDR1 is MNHEY and CDR2 is SVGEGT in the germline V gene. CDR3 in amino acids: CASSPLLSFRGTGELFF. Here the CDR3 DNA reads TGTGCCAGCAGTCCCCTCCTTTCATTCAGGGGCACCGGGGAGCTGTTTTTT.

This clonotype occurred a few times. As DNA, the CDR3 is TGCAGTGCAAAACCGGGACAGGCCCTAAGTGAAGCTTTCTTT. Translated, it gives CSAKPGQALSEAFF. The J gene is TRBJ1-1, the V gene TRBV20-1; 8 bases match TRBD1. With V trimmed by 6 bases and J by 7 bases, 13 bases remained unmatched. This CDR3 region has 14 residues. Germline V gene sequence: CDR1 DFQATT, CDR2 SNEGSKA (reference sequence).

This chain joins TRBV12-3 or TRBV12-4 and TRBJ1-5; D is possibly TRBD1 (6 bases). The CDR3 contains 17 residues. V was pared by 4 bases and J by 0 bases, with 16 bases between. CDR3 protein: CASSSRDKTYSNQPQHF. CDR3 DNA: TGTGCCAGCAGTTCCCGGGACAAGACTTATAGCAATCAGCCCCAGCATTTT.

The chain combines TRBV7-9 with TRBJ2-7; TRBD1 agrees at 8 bases. CDR1 and CDR2 (germline): SEHNR, FQNEAQ (reference sequence). CDR3 length equals 15 residues. V lost 1 base, J lost 4 bases, and 6 bases stayed unmatched. CDR3 sequence: CASSLVAGGFYEQYF. The CDR3 bases are TGTGCCAGCAGCTTAGTCGCAGGGGGCTTTTACGAGCAGTACTTC.

The chain is built from TRBV4-1 and TRBJ2-1; 9 nucleotides line up with TRBD2. This CDR3 is built from 16 residues. Looked up from germline, CDR1 is MGHRA and CDR2 is YSYEKL. The V segment lost 1 base and the J segment 5 bases; nucleotides outside the gene matches: 6. The CDR3 is CASSQGGIAGDNEQFF. CDR3 DNA: TGCGCCAGCAGCCAAGGAGGTATAGCGGGGGACAATGAGCAGTTCTTC.

There are many counts of this clonotype. V usage is TRBV3-1 and J usage is TRBJ2-1; perhaps TRBD2 as D (6 bases). CDR1 is LGHDT, CDR2 YNNKEL, per germline (reference sequence). There are 14 residues in the CDR3. With 4 bases removed from V and 10 bases from J, the gap between germline ends came to 17 bases. The CDR3 here is CASSLRERTGEQFF. CDR3 sequence (DNA): TGTGCCAGCAGCCTACGGGAGAGGACTGGAGAGCAGTTCTTC.

This clonotype was found many times. This chain joins TRBV7-9 and TRBJ2-1; 10 bases are shared with TRBD2. V lost 4 bases, J lost 3 bases, and 6 bases stayed unmatched. The CDR3 consists of 16 residues. Germline CDR1 reads SEHNR; CDR2 reads FQNEAQ (reference sequence). The CDR3 loop reads CASSSRTSGIYNEQFF. The CDR3 bases are TGTGCCAGCAGCTCCCGGACTAGCGGCATCTACAATGAGCAGTTCTTC. The whole variable domain, filled in from reference TRBV7-9 and TRBJ2-1, reads DTGVSQNPRHKITKRGQNVTFRCDPISEHNRLYWYRQTLGQGPEFLTYFQNEAQLEKSRLLSDRFSAERPKGSFSTLEIQRTEQGDSAMYLCASSSRTSGIYNEQFFGPGTRLTVL.

This clonotype was picked up many times. The chain recombines TRBV18 with TRBJ2-1, with 8 bases aligning to TRBD2. The CDR3 has 13 residues. J gave up 6 bases and V 5 bases, and 3 bases lay outside the gene matches. CDR1 and CDR2 (germline): KGHSH, LQKENI. CDR3 protein: CASSLAGFNEQFF. The CDR3 DNA reads TGTGCCAGCTCATTAGCGGGATTCAATGAGCAGTTCTTC.

There are many counts of this clonotype. The J gene is TRBJ2-3, the V gene TRBV20-1, with D unresolved. CDR3 length: 13 amino acids. Trimming shortened V by 3 bases and J by 3 bases, and 10 bases separated the two germline ends. Germline CDR1 DFQATT, CDR2 SNEGSKA (reference sequence). DNA of the CDR3: TGCAGTGCTAGGGCTAGTCCGACAGATACGCAGTATTTT. Its protein product is CSARASPTDTQYF.

The chain uses TRBV3-1 and TRBJ2-7; no definite D call. CDR3 length equals 15 residues. Germline lookup yields CDR1 LGHDT and CDR2 YNNKEL (reference sequence). Trimming shortened V by 1 base and J by 7 bases, and 17 bases separated the two germline ends. CDR3 DNA: TGTGCCAGCAGCCAAGTCGAGAGAGGCCTACGAGAGCAGTACTTC. Translation gives CASSQVERGLREQYF.

The V call is TRBV19, the J call TRBJ2-1; D may be TRBD2 (5 bases). This CDR3 spans 15 amino acids. The V and J ends lost 3 bases and 5 bases respectively, with 14 bases between them. Germline assignment: CDR1 LNHDA and CDR2 SQIVND (reference sequence). The CDR3 DNA sequence: TGTGCCAGTAGTATCCTCATCACGGAGGACAATGAGCAGTTCTTC. Protein product: CASSILITEDNEQFF.